This T cell receptor beta chain was sequenced during a study of T cell responses to AZD1222 COVID-19 vaccine. A note on this clone: Its antigen is currently unknown.

Measured with immunoSEQ multiplex PCR; TCRdb has only the in-frame clones, and not every one. The profile shows 150,000 or so clones, approximately 90% of them singletons. General study findings and limits: It should be noted that donors were predominantly white British and more often female, and clonal diversity was possibly underestimated. Vaccine-associated CD4 TCRs spanned spike, dominant at 160-218 and 743-854.

Germline V gene lookup returns CDR1 LNHDA and CDR2 SQIVND (reference sequence). The V segment lost 3 bases and the J segment 2 bases; nucleotides outside the gene matches: 8. This CDR3 has 16 residues. Sequencing used peripheral blood, obtained 28 days after the second AZD1222 dose. The sequence came from an adult who received the AZD1222 COVID-19 vaccine. The rearrangement joins TRBV19 to TRBJ2-7; 9 nucleotides align to TRBD1. The CDR3 loop is CASSIEDRGDPYEQYF. The CDR3 bases are TGTGCCAGTAGTATCGAGGACAGGGGCGACCCCTACGAGCAGTACTTC.